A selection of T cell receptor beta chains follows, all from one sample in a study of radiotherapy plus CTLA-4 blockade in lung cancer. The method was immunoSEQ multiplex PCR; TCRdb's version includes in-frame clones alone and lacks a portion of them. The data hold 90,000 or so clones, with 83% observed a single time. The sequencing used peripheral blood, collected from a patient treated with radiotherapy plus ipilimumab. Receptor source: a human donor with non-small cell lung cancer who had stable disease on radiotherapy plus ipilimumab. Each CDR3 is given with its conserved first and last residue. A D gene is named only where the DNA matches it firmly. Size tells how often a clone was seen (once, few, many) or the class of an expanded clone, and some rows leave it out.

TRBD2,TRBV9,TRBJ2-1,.,TGTGCCAGCAGCGTAGAGTCGGGCGGGAGCTCCTACAATAAGCAGTTCTTC,CASSVESGGSSYNKQFF
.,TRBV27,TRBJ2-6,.,TGTGCCAGCAGTTTATCACAGTCGGGCTCTGGGGCCAACGTCCTGACTTTC,CASSLSQSGSGANVLTF
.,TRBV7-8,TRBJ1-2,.,TGTGCCAGCAGCCCACGAGGGGGATCCTATGGCTACACCTTC,CASSPRGGSYGYTF
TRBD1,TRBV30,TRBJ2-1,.,TGTGCCTGGATCGAACAGGGGAAGCAGTTCTTC,CAWIEQGKQFF
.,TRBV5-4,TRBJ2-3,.,TGTGCCAGCAGCTTGTACCGAGGGGGAGGGACAGATACGCAGTATTTT,CASSLYRGGGTDTQYF
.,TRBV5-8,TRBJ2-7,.,TGTGCCAGCAGCTTGGCCATCTACGAGCAGTACTTC,CASSLAIYEQYF
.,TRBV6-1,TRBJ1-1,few,TGTGCCAGCAGTGAAATGTCTCCGCCTGAAGCTTTCTTT,CASSEMSPPEAFF
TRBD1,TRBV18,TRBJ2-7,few,TGTGCCAGCTCACCGAGGACAGGGGACGAGCAGTACTTC,CASSPRTGDEQYF
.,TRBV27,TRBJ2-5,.,TGTGCCAGCAGTCTAGGACAGCCCCAAGAGACCCAGTACTTC,CASSLGQPQETQYF
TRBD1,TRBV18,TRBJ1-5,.,TGTGCCAGCTCACTTGGGACAGGGAAGAATCAGCCCCAGCATTTT,CASSLGTGKNQPQHF